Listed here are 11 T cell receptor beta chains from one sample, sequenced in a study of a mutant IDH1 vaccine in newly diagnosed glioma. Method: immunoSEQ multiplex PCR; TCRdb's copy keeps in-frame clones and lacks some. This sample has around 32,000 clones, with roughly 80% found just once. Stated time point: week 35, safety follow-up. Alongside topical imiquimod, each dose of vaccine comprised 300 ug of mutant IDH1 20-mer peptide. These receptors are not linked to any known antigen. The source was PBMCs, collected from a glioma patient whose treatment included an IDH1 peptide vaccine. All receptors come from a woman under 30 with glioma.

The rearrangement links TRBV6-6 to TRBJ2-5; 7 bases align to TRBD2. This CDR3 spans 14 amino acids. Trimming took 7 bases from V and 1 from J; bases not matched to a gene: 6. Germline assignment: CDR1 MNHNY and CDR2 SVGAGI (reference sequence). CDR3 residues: CASTRGRTQETQYF. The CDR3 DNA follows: TGTGCCAGCACGCGGGGGAGAACCCAAGAGACCCAGTACTTC.

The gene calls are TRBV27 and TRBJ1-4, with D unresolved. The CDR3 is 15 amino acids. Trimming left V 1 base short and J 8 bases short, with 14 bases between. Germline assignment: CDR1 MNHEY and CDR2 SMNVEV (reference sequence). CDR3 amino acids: CASSLYSQAIEKLFF. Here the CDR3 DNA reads TGTGCCAGCAGTTTATACTCGCAGGCCATCGAAAAACTGTTTTTT.

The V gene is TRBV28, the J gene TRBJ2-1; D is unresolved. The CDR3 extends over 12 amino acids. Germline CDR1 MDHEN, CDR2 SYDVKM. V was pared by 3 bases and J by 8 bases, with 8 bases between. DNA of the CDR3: TGTGCCAGCAGTTTTGGCTCCTATGAGCAGTTCTTC. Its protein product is CASSFGSYEQFF.

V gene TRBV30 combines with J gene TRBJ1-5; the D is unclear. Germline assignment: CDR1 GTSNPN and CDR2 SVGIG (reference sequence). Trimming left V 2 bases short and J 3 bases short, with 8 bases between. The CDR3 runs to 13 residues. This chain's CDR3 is CAWSQGNNQPQHF. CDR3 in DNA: TGTGCCTGGAGTCAAGGGAACAATCAGCCCCAGCATTTT.

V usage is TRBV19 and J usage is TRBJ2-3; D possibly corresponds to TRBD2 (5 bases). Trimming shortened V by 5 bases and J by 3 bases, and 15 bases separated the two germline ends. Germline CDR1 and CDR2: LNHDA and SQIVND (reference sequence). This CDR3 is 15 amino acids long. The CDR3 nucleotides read TGTGCCAGTAGTTCGACGGGGATTGGGACAGATACGCAGTATTTT. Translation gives CASSSTGIGTDTQYF.

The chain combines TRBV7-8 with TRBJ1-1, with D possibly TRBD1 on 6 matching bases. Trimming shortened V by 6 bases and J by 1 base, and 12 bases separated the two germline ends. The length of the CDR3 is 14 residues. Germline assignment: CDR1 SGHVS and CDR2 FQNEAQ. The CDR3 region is CASSTGFANTEAFF. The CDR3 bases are TGTGCCAGCAGTACAGGGTTCGCGAACACTGAAGCTTTCTTT.

The CDR3 region is CASSPQGGSVNTEAFF. The CDR3 region has the DNA TGTGCCAGCAGCCCCCAGGGGGGGAGCGTGAACACTGAAGCTTTCTTT. The chain carries TRBV7-8 and TRBJ1-1; 7 bases match TRBD1. The trim removed 5 bases at V and 0 bases at J, leaving 9 bases unmatched. Germline-derived CDR1 and CDR2 are SGHVS and FQNEAQ. The CDR3 sequence is 16 residues long.

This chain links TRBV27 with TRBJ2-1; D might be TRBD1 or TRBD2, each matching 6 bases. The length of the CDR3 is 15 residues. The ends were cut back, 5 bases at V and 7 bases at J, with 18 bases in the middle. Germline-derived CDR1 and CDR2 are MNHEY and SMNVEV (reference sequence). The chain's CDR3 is CASSPIAAGENEQFF. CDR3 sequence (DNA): TGTGCCAGCAGTCCCATAGCGGCAGGGGAGAATGAGCAGTTCTTC.

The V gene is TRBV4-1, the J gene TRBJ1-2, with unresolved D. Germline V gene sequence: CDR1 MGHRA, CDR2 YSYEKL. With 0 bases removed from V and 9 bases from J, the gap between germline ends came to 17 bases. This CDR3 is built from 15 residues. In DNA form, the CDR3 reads TGCGCCAGCAGCCAAGAATCCGCCAGGACCTCCAGCTACACCTTC. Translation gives CASSQESARTSSYTF.

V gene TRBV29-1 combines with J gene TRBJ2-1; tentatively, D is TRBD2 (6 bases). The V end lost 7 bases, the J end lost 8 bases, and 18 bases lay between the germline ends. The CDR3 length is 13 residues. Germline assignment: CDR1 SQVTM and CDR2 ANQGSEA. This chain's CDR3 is CSAPGLWLDEQFF. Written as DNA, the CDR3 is TGCAGCGCCCCGGGACTCTGGCTCGATGAGCAGTTCTTC.

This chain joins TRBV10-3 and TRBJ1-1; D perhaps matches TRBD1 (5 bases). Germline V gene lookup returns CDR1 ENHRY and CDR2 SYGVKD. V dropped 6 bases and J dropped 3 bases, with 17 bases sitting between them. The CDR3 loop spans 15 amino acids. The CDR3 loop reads CAIRGWGLLDTEAFF. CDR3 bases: TGTGCCATCAGGGGGTGGGGGTTACTAGACACTGAAGCTTTCTTT.